This T cell receptor beta chain was captured in a study of blood T cells in healthy people across ages. Findings and limits, study-wide: Donors of long life had a larger count of naive CD4+ cells and greater diversity than aged donors.

A second PCR of roughly 7 to 11 cycles used a sample-barcoded 5' primer and a J-beta primer mix. One entry per CDR3 protein, called by TCRdb with MiXCR from the 5' RACE reads. The sample comprises around 690,000 distinct CDR3 sequences, roughly three fifths of which are singletons, and over 30% rests with the top ten. Trimming shortened V by 6 bases and J by 6 bases, and 6 bases separated the two germline ends. CDR1 MGHDK and CDR2 SYGVNS come from the germline V gene. CDR3 size: 11 residues. Worth noting for this clonotype: Its cognate antigen is unknown.

Sample: blood. This TCR was sampled from a man in his sixties in good health. The V call is TRBV25-1, the J call TRBJ2-4, with TRBD1 as a possible D gene (5 bases). In DNA, the CDR3 is TGTGCCAGCAGGGGGCGAAACATTCAGTACTTC. This translates into CASRGRNIQYF.